This T cell receptor (beta chain) was identified in a study of cytomegalovirus exposure and HLA in healthy donors. This cohort consisted of healthy bone marrow donors. 60 Vbeta and 13 Jbeta primers were used in PCR. Profiling relied on immunoSEQ multiplex PCR, and the TCRdb table lists in-frame clones only, not all of them. The data show over 85,000 clones, with about four fifths seen just once and over 5% held by the top ten. Specimen: PBMCs. The TCR sequence derives from a man between 35 and 55 years old in good health and CMV-seropositive.

CDR3 loop: CASSRGTSGNNEQFF. The CDR3 bases are TGCGCCAGCAGCCGTGGGACTAGCGGGAACAATGAGCAGTTCTTC. The rearrangement joins TRBV5-1 to TRBJ2-1, with 13 bases that match TRBD2. Germline CDR1 SGHRS, CDR2 YFSETQ. The CDR3 is 15 residues long. Trimming cost V 4 bases and J 5 bases; bases outside gene matches: 3. Full variable domain (missing parts from reference TRBV5-1 and TRBJ2-1): KAGVTQTPRYLIKTRGQQVTLSCSPISGHRSVSWYQQTPGQGLQFLFEYFSETQRNKGNFPGRFSGRQFSNSRSEMNVSTLELGDSALYLCASSRGTSGNNEQFFGPGTRLTVL.